The 32 T cell receptor beta chains given below trace back to one sample, sequenced in a study of T-cell memory formation after mild COVID-19. From the 5' RACE reads, TCRdb called clonotypes with MiXCR, one entry per CDR3 protein. Among fewer than 550,000 distinct CDR3 sequences listed, roughly 20% were seen once. Source material: PBMCs or a T cell subset sorted from them (not recorded which). The receptors were gathered from an adult woman who had mild COVID-19 (a few samples of this study predate the infection). Cell type and time point are not known.

The chain joins TRBV28 to TRBJ1-6; 10 bases fit TRBD1. The CDR3 has 15 amino acids. Losses at the gene ends were 6 bases for V and 10 bases for J; bases not matched to a gene: 9. Germline CDR1 and CDR2: MDHEN and SYDVKM. As DNA, the CDR3 is TGTGCCAGCAGACCCAGGGACAGGGGTGGCTCACCCCTCCACTTT. Translated, it gives CASRPRDRGGSPLHF.

Concerning this clonotype: This CDR3 is missing its conserved last phenylalanine or tryptophan, likely due to a read error. This rearrangement joins TRBV5-1 to TRBJ2-1; D is tentatively TRBD1 or TRBD2 (5 bases each). Between the trimmed V and J ends, which lost 3 bases and 12 bases, there was a span of 16 bases. The CDR3 has 13 amino acids. From germline, CDR1 is SGHRS and CDR2 YFSETQ. The DNA for the CDR3 is TGCGCCAGCAGCTCCGGGACCTCCTTTGGGCAGTTCTTA. This codes for CASSSGTSFGQFL.

This clonotype showed up just a few times. The rearrangement joins TRBV6-5 to TRBJ2-7; D is unclear. Trimming took 0 bases from V and 5 from J, leaving 17 bases between them. In germline, CDR1 is MNHEY, CDR2 SVGAGI. The length of the CDR3 is 16 residues. CDR3 coding DNA: TGTGCCAGCAGTTACTCGAACGCAGGCCTTTCGAACGAGCAGTACTTC. Amino acid sequence: CASSYSNAGLSNEQYF.

The chain combines TRBV20-1 with TRBJ2-1; 14 positions match TRBD2. This CDR3 comprises 15 residues. With V trimmed by 5 bases and J by 8 bases, 8 bases remained unmatched. Germline loops: CDR1 DFQATT, CDR2 SNEGSKA (reference sequence). The CDR3 sequence: CSARRTSGRSYEQFF. Here the CDR3 DNA reads TGCAGTGCTCGAAGGACTAGCGGGAGGAGCTATGAGCAGTTCTTC.

The rearrangement joins TRBV7-9 to TRBJ2-7, with TRBD2 matching 7 bases. Per the germline V gene, CDR1 is SEHNR and CDR2 is FQNEAQ (reference sequence). With 1 base clipped from V and 3 bases from J, the junction kept 12 bases outside the gene matches. The CDR3 is 17 amino acids. This CDR3 reads CASSLGGVSGLYYEQYF. For the CDR3, the DNA is TGTGCCAGCAGCTTAGGAGGTGTTAGCGGGTTGTACTACGAGCAGTACTTC. The entire variable domain, with the rest obtained from reference TRBV7-9 and TRBJ2-7, is as follows: DTGVSQNPRHKITKRGQNVTFRCDPISEHNRLYWYRQTLGQGPEFLTYFQNEAQLEKSRLLSDRFSAERPKGSFSTLEIQRTEQGDSAMYLCASSLGGVSGLYYEQYFGPGTRLTVT.

The chain uses TRBV3-1 and TRBJ2-7, with a possible D match to TRBD1 (6 bases). This CDR3 has 13 amino acids. CDR1 and CDR2 (germline): LGHDT, YNNKEL (reference sequence). V was trimmed by 8 bases and J by 2 bases, leaving 13 bases between them. The CDR3 spells CASSPGVTYEQYF. The CDR3 region has the DNA TGTGCCAGCTCCCCAGGGGTCACCTACGAGCAGTACTTC.

The chain carries TRBV5-1 and TRBJ1-2; 12 nucleotides align to TRBD1. The CDR3 is 17 residues long. J was trimmed by 4 bases and V by 2 bases; bases with no gene match: 9. The V gene's germline CDR1 is SGHRS and CDR2 YFSETQ. For the CDR3, the DNA is TGCGCCAGCAGCTTAACGGGGGACAGGGGGCGAGTCTATGGCTACACCTTC. Translation gives CASSLTGDRGRVYGYTF.

This clonotype was detected ten times or more. A read error may account for a junction end that differs from germline. The gene calls are TRBV7-7 and TRBJ2-3, with D tentatively TRBD2 (6 bases). Germline V gene data show CDR1 as SSHAT and CDR2 as FNYEAQ (reference sequence). The CDR3 has 15 amino acids. In DNA, the CDR3 is TGTGCTAGCAGCTTAGCGGTATTGCGGGTACGGGGGCAGTATTTT. Translating gives CASSLAVLRVRGQYF.

The rearrangement joins TRBV5-1 to TRBJ1-2, with D hard to call. Deletions cut 5 bases from V and 2 bases from J, with 13 bases between. CDR1 is SGHRS, CDR2 YFSETQ, per germline. The length of the CDR3 is 14 residues. Written as DNA, the CDR3 is TGCGCCAGCAGAGGCGGAATATCGAACTATGGCTACACCTTC. Translating gives CASRGGISNYGYTF.

This clonotype occurred a few times. This rearrangement joins TRBV7-2 to TRBJ2-1, with a possible D match to TRBD2 (6 bases). CDR3 size: 15 residues. V was shortened by 1 base and J by 9 bases, with 16 bases between the two germline ends. Germline V gene data show CDR1 as SGHTA and CDR2 as FQGNSA. CDR3 region: CASSLGGLAIGEQFF. CDR3 DNA sequence: TGTGCCAGCAGCTTAGGCGGCCTAGCGATCGGTGAGCAGTTCTTC. Full variable domain (missing parts from reference TRBV7-2 and TRBJ2-1): GAGVSQSPSNKVTEKGKDVELRCDPISGHTALYWYRQSLGQGLEFLIYFQGNSAPDKSGLPSDRFSAERTGGSVSTLTIQRTQQEDSAVYLCASSLGGLAIGEQFFGPGTRLTVL.

CDR3 amino acids: CASSPADNTFYGYTF. The DNA of the CDR3 is TGCGCCAGCAGCCCCGCGGACAATACCTTCTATGGCTACACCTTC. The chain uses TRBV4-1 and TRBJ1-2; D might be TRBD1 (5 bases). CDR1 and CDR2 from the germline V gene are MGHRA and YSYEKL. The CDR3 runs to 15 residues. Trimming cost V 4 bases and J 4 bases, with 16 bases left between them.

There are a few counts of this clonotype. The V and J genes are TRBV19 and TRBJ2-7; weak D call: TRBD2 (6 bases). Between the trimmed V and J ends, which lost 6 bases and 3 bases, there was a span of 12 bases. The CDR3 covers 13 residues. The germline V gene encodes CDR1 LNHDA and CDR2 SQIVND (reference sequence). The CDR3, as DNA: TGTGCCAGTAGCCGGACTACCATCTACGAGCAGTACTTC. Translating it yields CASSRTTIYEQYF.

This clonotype was counted between two and nine times. The rearrangement links TRBV24-1 to TRBJ2-1; D gene uncertain. Germline lookup yields CDR1 KGHDR and CDR2 SFDVKD. The germline V and J ends were trimmed by 3 bases and 8 bases, with 16 bases remaining between them. This CDR3 contains 15 residues. CDR3 DNA sequence: TGTGCCACCAGTGATCGGCAGGCGGAGAGAGATGAGCAGTTCTTC. It codes for CATSDRQAERDEQFF.

The chain links TRBV20-1 to TRBJ2-2; TRBD2 matches 7 bases. Trimming took 1 base from V and 4 from J; bases not matched to a gene: 6. CDR1 is DFQATT, CDR2 SNEGSKA, per germline (reference sequence). The CDR3 contains 15 residues. DNA of the CDR3: TGCAGTGCTAGAGCTAGACTAGCCAGCACCGGGGAGCTGTTTTTT. It translates to CSARARLASTGELFF.

Ten or more counts support this clonotype. The chain links TRBV15 to TRBJ1-4; D unresolved. Germline V lookup: CDR1 LNHNV, CDR2 YYDKDF (reference sequence). This CDR3 is built from 16 residues. Trimming stripped 0 bases from V and 0 bases from J, with 8 bases between. The CDR3 bases are TGTGCCACCAGCAGAGAAGAAGGCTCAACTAATGAAAAACTGTTTTTT. It specifies CATSREEGSTNEKLFF.

This clonotype turned up a few times. V and J are TRBV12-3 or TRBV12-4 and TRBJ2-2, with 8 bases fitting TRBD1. The CDR3 runs 14 residues. After removal of 8 bases from V and 1 base from J, the junction contained 3 bases not matched to a gene. CDR3 sequence: CASVGQGNTGELFF. In DNA, the CDR3 is TGTGCCAGCGTAGGACAGGGGAACACCGGGGAGCTGTTTTTT.

This sequence joins TRBV4-2 and TRBJ2-7, with 16 bases fitting TRBD2. The CDR3 has 16 amino acids. The V gene end was trimmed by 1 base and the J gene end by 10 bases; junction bases not matched to a gene: 7. Per the germline V gene, CDR1 is LGHNA and CDR2 is YNFKEQ. The DNA for the CDR3 is TGTGCCAGCAGCCAAGTTGGGACTAGCGGGAGGGCCGAACAGTACTTC. It translates to CASSQVGTSGRAEQYF.

This clonotype was observed a few times. This chain links TRBV7-3 with TRBJ1-6; TRBD1 aligns across 7 bases. This CDR3 has 22 amino acids. The trim removed 1 base at V and 7 bases at J, leaving 25 bases unmatched. CDR1 SGHTA and CDR2 FQGTGA come from the germline V gene. Written as DNA, the CDR3 is TGTGCCAGCAGCTTAATCCCGTTCCAGCGGGGAAGTATGGGACAGAGGAATTCACCCCTCCACTTT. Its translation: CASSLIPFQRGSMGQRNSPLHF.

The V and J genes are TRBV12-3 or TRBV12-4 and TRBJ1-2; a possible D gene is TRBD1 (5 bases). The germline V and J ends were trimmed by 7 bases and 0 bases, with 15 bases remaining between them. This CDR3 region has 15 residues. The CDR3 nucleotides are TGTGCCAGCACCTGGGGGGACGGAGCTAACTATGGCTACACCTTC. It encodes CASTWGDGANYGYTF.

This clonotype has only a few counts. This chain joins TRBV6-5 and TRBJ1-1, with 8 bases fitting TRBD1. The V segment lost 6 bases and the J segment 2 bases; nucleotides outside the gene matches: 8. The germline V gene encodes CDR1 MNHEY and CDR2 SVGAGI. CDR3 length: 15 amino acids. The CDR3 DNA is TGTGCCAGCAGCCCAGGGGGCAACTCAAACACTGAAGCTTTCTTT. This codes for CASSPGGNSNTEAFF.

This chain links TRBV3-1 with TRBJ2-2; D uncertain. Deletions cut 7 bases from V and 6 bases from J, with 18 bases between. Germline V gene sequence: CDR1 LGHDT, CDR2 YNNKEL (reference sequence). The CDR3 sequence is 15 residues long. The DNA for the CDR3 is TGTGCCAGCACCCGTCGGATGAACAAGGCCGGGGAGCTGTTTTTT. Translating it yields CASTRRMNKAGELFF. The variable domain in full, completed from reference TRBV3-1 and TRBJ2-2, reads DTAVSQTPKYLVTQMGNDKSIKCEQNLGHDTMYWYKQDSKKFLKIMFSYNNKELIINETVPNRFSPKSPDKAHLNLHINSLELGDSAVYFCASTRRMNKAGELFFGEGSRLTVL.

The chain couples TRBV7-9 to TRBJ2-3; the match to TRBD2 covers 7 bases. Germline assignment: CDR1 SEHNR and CDR2 FQNEAQ (reference sequence). V lost 8 bases to trimming and J lost 1 base; unmatched junction nucleotides: 12. This CDR3 is 16 amino acids long. For the CDR3, the DNA is TGTGCCAGCCGCAGGGAATTCAGCGGGGGCACAGATACGCAGTATTTT. Its translation is CASRREFSGGTDTQYF.

This clonotype was observed a few times. The rearrangement links TRBV7-9 to TRBJ1-6, with D uncertain. The CDR3 consists of 17 residues. Germline V gives CDR1 SEHNR, CDR2 FQNEAQ (reference sequence). V lost 2 bases, J lost 7 bases, and 18 bases lay in between. CDR3 protein: CASSLSNRADGNSPLHF. CDR3 DNA sequence: TGTGCCAGCAGCTTAAGCAATCGGGCGGATGGGAATTCACCCCTCCACTTT.

This sequence joins TRBV7-9 and TRBJ1-1, with TRBD1 matching over 10 bases. The CDR3 is 16 amino acids. Germline V gene lookup returns CDR1 SEHNR and CDR2 FQNEAQ (reference sequence). V dropped 5 bases and J dropped 1; count of bases not matched to a gene: 7. The CDR3 DNA reads as TGTGCCAGCAGCACCGACAGGGGGCGAGGGAACACTGAAGCTTTCTTT. It is translated as CASSTDRGRGNTEAFF.

A few counts support this clonotype. This chain links TRBV12-3 or TRBV12-4 with TRBJ1-1, with TRBD1 as a possible D gene (5 bases). This CDR3 spans 13 amino acids. V shed 0 bases and J shed 11 bases, with 13 bases lying between them. The CDR3: CASSLAWGEEAFF. The CDR3 DNA follows: TGTGCCAGCAGTTTAGCGTGGGGGGAGGAGGCTTTCTTT.

V is TRBV12-3 or TRBV12-4 and J is TRBJ2-7, with 9 bases aligning to TRBD2. The CDR3 is 14 residues long. V lost 5 bases and J lost 5; bases outside the gene matches: 7. The CDR3 loop reads CASSPGLAPNEQYF. As DNA, the CDR3 is TGTGCCAGCAGTCCGGGACTAGCTCCCAACGAGCAGTACTTC.

This clonotype turned up a few times. The rearrangement links TRBV5-1 to TRBJ1-3; TRBD1 matches at 7 bases. Germline V gene data show CDR1 as SGHRS and CDR2 as YFSETQ. J gave up 0 bases and V 5 bases, and 5 bases lay outside the gene matches. The CDR3 is 15 residues long. CDR3 bases: TGCGCCAGCAGGTCGGGACAGTCCTCTGGAAACACCATATATTTT. Its protein is CASRSGQSSGNTIYF.

This clonotype was seen at least ten times. The V call is TRBV12-3 or TRBV12-4, the J call TRBJ2-3, with 10 bases that match TRBD2. V lost 4 bases to trimming and J lost 0 bases; unmatched junction nucleotides: 4. There are 16 residues in the CDR3. The CDR3 nucleotides read TGTGCCAGCAGTTCGGGACTAGCGTCTAGCACAGATACGCAGTATTTT. This gives the protein CASSSGLASSTDTQYF.

This chain joins TRBV11-2 and TRBJ1-1, with TRBD1 matching 7 bases. J lost 5 bases, V lost 5 bases, and 8 bases had no gene match. Per germline, CDR1 SGHAT and CDR2 FQNNGV. The CDR3 consists of 14 residues. CDR3 loop: CASSRQGIGTEAFF. The CDR3 region has the DNA TGTGCCAGCAGCAGACAGGGAATAGGTACTGAAGCTTTCTTT.

The V and J genes are TRBV7-6 and TRBJ1-6, with a possible D match to TRBD1 (6 bases). Between the trimmed V and J ends, which lost 3 bases and 11 bases, there was a span of 26 bases. This CDR3 spans 18 amino acids. Germline assignment: CDR1 SGHVS and CDR2 FNYEAQ. For the CDR3, the DNA is TGTGCCAGCAGCTTTACCGGGGGCCCGACTGGCGGTGGAGCACCCCTCCACTTT. This encodes CASSFTGGPTGGGAPLHF.

This clonotype was detected only a few times. The chain is built from TRBV7-2 and TRBJ2-1; 9 positions agree with TRBD2. V lost 1 base, J lost 6 bases, and 7 bases stayed unmatched. CDR1 is SGHTA, CDR2 FQGNSA, per germline. This CDR3 is built from 16 residues. The CDR3 DNA is TGTGCCAGCAGCTTAGTCTGGGCTAGCGGGGTCAATGAGCAGTTCTTC. Protein product: CASSLVWASGVNEQFF.

V usage is TRBV6-6 and J usage is TRBJ1-1, with a tentative D call TRBD1 (5 bases). Germline V gene sequence: CDR1 MNHNY, CDR2 SVGAGI (reference sequence). Trimming cost V 2 bases and J 1 base, with 11 bases left between them. The CDR3 sequence is 15 residues long. The CDR3: CASSYVIRENTEAFF. CDR3 DNA: TGTGCCAGCAGTTACGTCATCAGGGAGAACACTGAAGCTTTCTTT.